This is a list of T cell receptor beta chains from one sample in a study of blood T cell repertoires in COVID-19. The data were produced by immunoSEQ multiplex PCR, yet TCRdb's version contains in-frame clones alone and is incomplete. The sample shows some 700,000 clones, about 87% of them seen only once. The source material was peripheral blood. All receptors derive from a woman aged 18-29 years with acute or convalescent COVID-19. The CDR3 runs from the conserved cysteine through the conserved F or W. D genes are given only for firm matches. For some rows the clone size is stated as once, few or many, or as a class when expanded; others skip it.

clone size	V gene	D gene	J gene	CDR3 DNA	CDR3 protein
-	TRBV21-1	-	TRBJ2-5	TGTGCCAACACAGGGGTAACTGGTCAAGAGACCCAGTACTTC	CANTGVTGQETQYF
-	TRBV3-1/TRBV3-2	-	TRBJ2-7	TGTGCCAGCAGCCGGACAGCCGACTCCTACGAGCAGTACTTC	CASSRTADSYEQYF
-	TRBV6-5	-	TRBJ1-6	TGTGCCAGCAGCCAGGGGCCTTATAATTCACCCCTCCACTTT	CASSQGPYNSPLHF
-	TRBV30	-	TRBJ2-7	TGTGCCTGGAGTGGACGATGGACAGACGAGCAGTACTTC	CAWSGRWTDEQYF
-	TRBV7-2	-	TRBJ2-7	TGTGCCAGCAGCTTAGCCCTAGTGGCGGGCGAGCAGTACTTC	CASSLALVAGEQYF
once	TRBV7-2	-	TRBJ1-2	TGTGCCAGCAGCGGGATAGGGGCGCGGTATGGCTACACCTTC	CASSGIGARYGYTF
-	TRBV19	-	TRBJ2-2	TGTGCCAGTAACACCCCCAGGGGACGGGGCGTCGGGGAGCTGTTTTTT	CASNTPRGRGVGELFF
-	TRBV19	-	TRBJ1-5	TGTGCCAGTAGTATACCGACTCCCCCTGTGAGCAATCAGCCCCAGCATTTT	CASSIPTPPVSNQPQHF
-	TRBV3-1/TRBV3-2	TRBD1	TRBJ1-1	TGTGCCAGCAGCCACAGACAGGGGCCGGTGAACACTGAAGCTTTCTTT	CASSHRQGPVNTEAFF
-	TRBV9	TRBD1	TRBJ1-4	TGTGCCAGCAGCACCGGGACAGTGGGGAAACTGTTTTTT	CASSTGTVGKLFF
-	TRBV7-9	-	TRBJ2-7	TGTGCCAGCAGCTTAGGGGGGGAGAGCTACGAGCAGTACTTC	CASSLGGESYEQYF
-	TRBV5-1	-	TRBJ1-5	TGCGCCAGCAGCTTGCCTGAAGGACAGAGCAATCAGCCCCAGCATTTT	CASSLPEGQSNQPQHF
-	TRBV7-9	-	TRBJ1-5	TGTGCCAGCAGCTCAGATAGCAATCAGCCCCAGCATTTT	CASSSDSNQPQHF
-	TRBV6-5	-	TRBJ1-2	TGTGCCAGCAGTTACTCGAACAGCTACTATGGCTACACCTTC	CASSYSNSYYGYTF
-	TRBV6-5	TRBD1	TRBJ1-1	TGTGCCAGCAGTTACTCGTGGACAGGGGGCAACCCTGAAGCTTTCTTT	CASSYSWTGGNPEAFF
once	TRBV7-6	TRBD2	TRBJ2-7	TGTGCCAGCAGCTTAGCGGCCACGGGGGGGGAAATCACCTACGAGCAGTACTTC	CASSLAATGGEITYEQYF
-	TRBV5-6	-	TRBJ2-5	TGTGCCAGCAGCCCCCGAGGGGGAGGGACCTGGGAGACCCAGTACTTC	CASSPRGGGTWETQYF
-	TRBV3-1/TRBV3-2	TRBD2	TRBJ2-2	TGTGCCAGCAGCTACGAGCGGGGGGACAGAACCGGGGAGCTGTTTTTT	CASSYERGDRTGELFF
-	TRBV5-4	TRBD1	TRBJ1-2	TGTGCCAGCAGCTTGCCGACAGGGGGCCACTATGGCTACACCTTC	CASSLPTGGHYGYTF
-	TRBV5-1	-	TRBJ2-3	TGCGCCAGCAGTGGCGGGGGCGCAGATACGCAGTATTTT	CASSGGGADTQYF
-	TRBV29-1	TRBD1	TRBJ2-3	TGCAGCGTTCGAGGTGAAAGGGGGCAGCTGGCGCAGTATTTT	CSVRGERGQLAQYF
once	TRBV6-6	-	TRBJ1-2	TGTGCCACCATGGACAGCCTCTATGGCTACACCTTC	CATMDSLYGYTF
-	TRBV30	-	TRBJ1-2	TGTGCCTGGAGTAGCAGCGTTTATGGCTACACCTTC	CAWSSSVYGYTF
-	TRBV4-1	-	TRBJ1-6	TGCGCCAGCAGCCGACGGGACATCTATAATTCACCCCTCCACTTT	CASSRRDIYNSPLHF
-	TRBV15	-	TRBJ2-6	TGTGCCACCAGCACCCGCAGGGGATCTGGGGCCAACGTCCTGACTTTC	CATSTRRGSGANVLTF
-	TRBV23-1	TRBD1	TRBJ2-7	TGCGCCAGCAGGCTCAATTACTGGGACAGGGTTCAATCCCAATACGAGCAGTACTTC	CASRLNYWDRVQSQYEQYF
-	TRBV11-2	-	TRBJ2-4	TGTGCCAGCACCAAGGGGTTAGAGGACATTCAGTACTTC	CASTKGLEDIQYF
-	TRBV9	-	TRBJ2-3	TGTGCCAGCAGCGCCTACTCCCGGGCAGATACGCAGTATTTT	CASSAYSRADTQYF
-	TRBV3-1/TRBV3-2	TRBD2	TRBJ2-3	TGTGCCAGCAGCCAAGTGAGGCGGGGGGGTGCAGATACGCAGTATTTT	CASSQVRRGGADTQYF
-	TRBV19	TRBD1	TRBJ1-2	TGTGCCAGTAGTATCGAAGGGGGCAAGGGCTATGGCTACACCTTC	CASSIEGGKGYGYTF
-	TRBV4-2	TRBD2	TRBJ2-3	TGTGCCAGCAGCCAAGATCTAGCGGGGGGCACAGATACGCAGTATTTT	CASSQDLAGGTDTQYF
-	TRBV29-1	-	TRBJ2-7	TGCAGCGTTGTGGTGGCAGGGCTAAACGAGCAGTACTTC	CSVVVAGLNEQYF
-	TRBV21-1	-	TRBJ1-3	TGTGCCAGCAGCAATCATTCAGGAGGAACTGGAAACACCATATATTTT	CASSNHSGGTGNTIYF
-	TRBV28	-	TRBJ2-3	TGTGCCAGCAGTTTCCCTAGGGAGGGCACAGATACGCAGTATTTT	CASSFPREGTDTQYF
-	TRBV28	TRBD1	TRBJ1-5	TGTGCCAGCAGTACCCGACCGGGACAGTTCCAGGGGAATCAGCCCCAGCATTTT	CASSTRPGQFQGNQPQHF
-	TRBV5-1	TRBD1	TRBJ1-1	TGCGCCAGCAGCCCGTCCTCTCCGACAGGGAAGATGAACACTGAAGCTTTCTTT	CASSPSSPTGKMNTEAFF
-	TRBV3-1/TRBV3-2	TRBD1	TRBJ2-1	TGTGCCAGCAGGACAGGGACCAACAATGAGCAGTTCTTC	CASRTGTNNEQFF
-	TRBV6-5	-	TRBJ1-2	TGTGCCAGCATCCAGGGGCCCGGGTATGATGGCTACACCTTC	CASIQGPGYDGYTF
-	TRBV12-5	TRBD2	TRBJ2-3	TGTGCTAGTGGCTGGACTAGCGGGAACACAGATACGCAGTATTTT	CASGWTSGNTDTQYF
few	TRBV4-1	TRBD1	TRBJ1-5	TGCGCCAGCAGCCTGACAGGGTTCCCTGATCAGCCCCAGCATTTT	CASSLTGFPDQPQHF
-	TRBV3-1/TRBV3-2	TRBD2	TRBJ2-5	TGTGCCAGCAGCTTTCGACTAGCGGGGGGTTTCCAAGAGACCCAGTACTTC	CASSFRLAGGFQETQYF
-	TRBV11-2	-	TRBJ1-2	TGTGCCAGCAGCTCCCTCCGACAGGCCCAGGAGGCAAATTATGGCTACACCTTC	CASSSLRQAQEANYGYTF
-	TRBV6-5	TRBD1	TRBJ1-2	TGTGCCAGCAGTCCCCGGACAGGATACTATGGCTACACCTTC	CASSPRTGYYGYTF
-	TRBV6-5	TRBD1	TRBJ1-2	TGTGCCAGCACCCGAGGGACAGGGGGCAACTATGGCTACACCTTC	CASTRGTGGNYGYTF
-	TRBV6-5	-	TRBJ1-2	TGTGCCACAGGGATTTCCTATGGCTACACCTTC	CATGISYGYTF
-	TRBV7-9	TRBD2	TRBJ2-7	TGTGCCAGCAGCTTAAGCCTAGCGGGGACGTACGAGCAGTACTTC	CASSLSLAGTYEQYF
-	TRBV4-1	-	TRBJ1-1	TGCGCCAGCAGTCTAACTGGGAACACTGAAGCTTTCTTT	CASSLTGNTEAFF
few	TRBV6-2/TRBV6-3	-	TRBJ1-5	TGTGCCAGCAGTTACTTGCGGCAGAGTGGGCAGCCCCAGCATTTT	CASSYLRQSGQPQHF
-	TRBV4-1	-	TRBJ1-3	TGCGCCAGCAGTAACTATGGAAACACCATATATTTT	CASSNYGNTIYF
-	TRBV9	TRBD1	TRBJ2-1	TGTGCCACCCCGACAGGGGTAAGGAACAATGAGCAGTTCTTC	CATPTGVRNNEQFF
-	TRBV7-3	TRBD1	TRBJ2-1	TGTGCCAGCAGCTCCCAGGGGACAGTAGCTCCCAATGAGCAGTTCTTC	CASSSQGTVAPNEQFF
-	TRBV3-1/TRBV3-2	TRBD1	TRBJ2-4	TGTGCCAGCAGCCAGAAGGGGGCGGAAAACATTCAGTACTTC	CASSQKGAENIQYF
few	TRBV12-5	-	TRBJ1-1	TGTGCTAGTGGTTTGGCCGGGGGGGCTCAAGCTTTCTTT	CASGLAGGAQAFF
-	TRBV27	-	TRBJ2-1	TGTGCCAGCAGTTTATCGCTTACAGGGAAGAATGAGCAGTTCTTC	CASSLSLTGKNEQFF